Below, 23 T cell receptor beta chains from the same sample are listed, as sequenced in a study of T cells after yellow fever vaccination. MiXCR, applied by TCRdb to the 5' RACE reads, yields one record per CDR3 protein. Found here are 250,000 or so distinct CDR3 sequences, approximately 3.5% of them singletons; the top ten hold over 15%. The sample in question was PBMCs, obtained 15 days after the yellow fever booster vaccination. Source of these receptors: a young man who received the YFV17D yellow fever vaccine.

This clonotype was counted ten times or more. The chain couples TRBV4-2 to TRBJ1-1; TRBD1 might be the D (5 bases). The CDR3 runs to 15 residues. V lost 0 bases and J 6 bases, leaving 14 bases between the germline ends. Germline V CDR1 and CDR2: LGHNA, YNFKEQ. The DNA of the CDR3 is TGTGCCAGCAGCCAAGATGTGGGGCGGAGCGCTGAAGCTTTCTTT. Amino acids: CASSQDVGRSAEAFF.

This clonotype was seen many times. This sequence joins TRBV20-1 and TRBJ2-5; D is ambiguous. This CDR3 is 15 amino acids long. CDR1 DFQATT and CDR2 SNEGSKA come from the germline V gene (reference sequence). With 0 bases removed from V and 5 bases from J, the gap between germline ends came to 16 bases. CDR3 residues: CSARDRTSFEETQYF. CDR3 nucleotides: TGCAGTGCTAGAGATCGCACTTCTTTCGAGGAGACCCAGTACTTC.

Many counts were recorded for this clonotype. The CDR3: CASSREGHGYTF. The DNA of the CDR3 is TGTGCCAGCAGCCGCGAAGGGCATGGCTACACCTTC. The J gene is TRBJ1-2, the V gene TRBV6-2 or TRBV6-3; D gene ambiguous. The V and J ends lost 6 bases and 6 bases respectively, with 11 bases between them. This CDR3 has 12 amino acids. The germline gives CDR1 MNHEY, CDR2 SVGEGT.

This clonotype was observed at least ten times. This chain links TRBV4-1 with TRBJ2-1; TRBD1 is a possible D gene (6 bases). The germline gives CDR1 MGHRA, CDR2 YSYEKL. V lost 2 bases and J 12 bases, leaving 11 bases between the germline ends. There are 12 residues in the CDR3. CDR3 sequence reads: CASSQTGNGQFF. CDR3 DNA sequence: TGCGCCAGCAGCCAAACAGGGAACGGGCAGTTCTTC.

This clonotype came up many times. The CDR3 DNA is TGTGCCTGGAGTTCCCGGCTCGAGCAGTACTTC. Protein: CAWSSRLEQYF. The chain joins TRBV30 to TRBJ2-7; D not certain. This CDR3 is 11 amino acids long. V dropped 2 bases and J dropped 6 bases, with 8 bases sitting between them. The V gene's germline CDR1 is GTSNPN and CDR2 SVGIG (reference sequence). Filled out from reference TRBV30 and TRBJ2-7, the complete variable domain reads SQTIHQWPATLVQPVGSPLSLECTVEGTSNPNLYWYRQAAGRGLQLLFYSVGIGQISSEVPQNLSASRPQDRQFILSSKKLLLSDSGFYLCAWSSRLEQYFGPGTRLTVT.

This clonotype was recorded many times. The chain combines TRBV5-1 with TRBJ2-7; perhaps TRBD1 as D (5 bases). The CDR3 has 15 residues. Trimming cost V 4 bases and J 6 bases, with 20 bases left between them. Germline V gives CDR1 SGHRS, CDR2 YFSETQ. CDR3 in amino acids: CASSHLDSFYGEQYV. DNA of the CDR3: TGCGCCAGCAGCCATCTAGACAGTTTCTACGGCGAGCAGTACGTC.

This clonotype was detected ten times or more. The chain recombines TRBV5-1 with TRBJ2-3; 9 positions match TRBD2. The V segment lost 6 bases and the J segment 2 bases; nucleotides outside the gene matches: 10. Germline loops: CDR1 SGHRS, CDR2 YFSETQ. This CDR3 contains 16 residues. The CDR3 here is CASNLRGGGATDTQYF. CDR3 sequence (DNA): TGCGCCAGCAACCTTAGAGGCGGGGGGGCCACAGATACGCAGTATTTT.

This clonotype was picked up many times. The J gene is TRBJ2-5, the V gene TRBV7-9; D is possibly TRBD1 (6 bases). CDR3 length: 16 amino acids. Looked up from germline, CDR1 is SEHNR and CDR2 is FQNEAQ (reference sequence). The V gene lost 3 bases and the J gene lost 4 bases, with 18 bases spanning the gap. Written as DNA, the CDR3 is TGTGCCAGCAGCTTGGGGCAGGGGAAAATCGGAGAGACCCAGTACTTC. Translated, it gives CASSLGQGKIGETQYF.

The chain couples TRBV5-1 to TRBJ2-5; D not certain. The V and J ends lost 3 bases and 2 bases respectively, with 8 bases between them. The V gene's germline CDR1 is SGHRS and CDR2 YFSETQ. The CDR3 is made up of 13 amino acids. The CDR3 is CASSWNQQETQYF. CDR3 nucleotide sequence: TGCGCCAGCAGCTGGAACCAACAAGAGACCCAGTACTTC.

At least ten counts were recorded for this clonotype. This CDR3 is CASSVGGRTEAFF. Written as DNA, the CDR3 is TGTGCCAGCAGCGTGGGCGGACGTACTGAAGCTTTCTTT. The chain carries TRBV9 and TRBJ1-1, with D uncertain. CDR3 size: 13 residues. V was clipped by 2 bases and J by 5 bases, with 10 bases between them. The germline V gene has CDR1 SGDLS and CDR2 YYNGEE.

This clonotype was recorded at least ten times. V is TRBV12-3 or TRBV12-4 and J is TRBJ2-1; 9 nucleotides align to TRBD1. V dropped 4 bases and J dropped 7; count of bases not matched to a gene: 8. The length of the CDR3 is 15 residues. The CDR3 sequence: CASSYSGTGRNEQFF. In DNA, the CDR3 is TGTGCCAGCAGTTACTCCGGGACAGGGAGGAATGAGCAGTTCTTC.

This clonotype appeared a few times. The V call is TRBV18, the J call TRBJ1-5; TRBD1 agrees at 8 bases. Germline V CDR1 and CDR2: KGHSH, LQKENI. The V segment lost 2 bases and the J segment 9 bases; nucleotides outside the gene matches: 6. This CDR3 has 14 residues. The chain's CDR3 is CASSPEDRARPQHF. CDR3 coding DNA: TGTGCCAGCTCACCAGAGGACAGGGCCCGGCCCCAGCATTTT.

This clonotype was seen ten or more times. CDR3 nucleotide sequence: TGTGCCAGCAGCCTCGTCGGCAGGGGGCAAGGGAATGAGCAGTTCTTC. Translating it yields CASSLVGRGQGNEQFF. The chain carries TRBV5-5 and TRBJ2-1; TRBD1 agrees at 8 bases. The CDR3 is 16 residues long. V was clipped by 4 bases and J by 7 bases; unmatched bases: 13. Germline CDR1 and CDR2: SGHKS and YYEKEE (reference sequence).

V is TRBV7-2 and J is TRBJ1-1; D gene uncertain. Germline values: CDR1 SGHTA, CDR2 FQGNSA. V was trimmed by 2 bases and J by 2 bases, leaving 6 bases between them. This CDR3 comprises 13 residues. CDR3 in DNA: TGTGCCAGCAGCTTACAGGCAAACACTGAAGCTTTCTTT. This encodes CASSLQANTEAFF.

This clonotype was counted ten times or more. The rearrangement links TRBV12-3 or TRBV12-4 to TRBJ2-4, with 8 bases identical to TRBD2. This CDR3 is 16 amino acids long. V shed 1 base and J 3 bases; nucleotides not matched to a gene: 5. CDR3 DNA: TGTGCCAGCAGTTTAGTCGGGGGGGCTGGCAAAAACATTCAGTACTTC. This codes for CASSLVGGAGKNIQYF.

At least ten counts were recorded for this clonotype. The DNA of the CDR3 is TGCAGTGCTAGGCCAGACACGTACTATGGCTACACCTTC. It is translated as CSARPDTYYGYTF. The rearrangement joins TRBV20-1 to TRBJ1-2; D is uncertain. V gave up 3 bases and J gave up 3 bases, with 11 bases separating them. The CDR3 covers 13 residues. The V gene's germline CDR1 is DFQATT and CDR2 SNEGSKA (reference sequence).

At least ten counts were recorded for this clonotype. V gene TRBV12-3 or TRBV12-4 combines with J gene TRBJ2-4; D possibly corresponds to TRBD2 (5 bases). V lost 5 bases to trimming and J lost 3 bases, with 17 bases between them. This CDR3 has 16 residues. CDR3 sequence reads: CASSPWTGVGKNIQYF. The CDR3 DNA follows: TGTGCCAGCAGTCCATGGACCGGGGTAGGCAAAAACATTCAGTACTTC.

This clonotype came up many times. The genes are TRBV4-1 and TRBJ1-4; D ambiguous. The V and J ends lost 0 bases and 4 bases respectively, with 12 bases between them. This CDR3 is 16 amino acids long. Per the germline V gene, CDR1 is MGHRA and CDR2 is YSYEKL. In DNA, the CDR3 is TGCGCCAGCAGCCAAGATTTGAACGCTTTTAATGAAAAACTGTTTTTT. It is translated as CASSQDLNAFNEKLFF.

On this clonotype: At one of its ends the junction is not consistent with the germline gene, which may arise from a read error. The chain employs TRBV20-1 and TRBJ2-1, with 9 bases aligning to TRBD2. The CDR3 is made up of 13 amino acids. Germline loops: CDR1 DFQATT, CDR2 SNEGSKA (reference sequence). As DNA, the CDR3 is TGCAGTGCAACGACTAGCGGAGAGAATGAGCATTTCTTC. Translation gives CSATTSGENEHFF.

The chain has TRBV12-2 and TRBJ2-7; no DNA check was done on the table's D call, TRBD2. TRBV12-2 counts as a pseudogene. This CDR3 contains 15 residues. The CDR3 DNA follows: TGTGCAAGTCGCTTACTAGCGGGGTACTCCTACGAGCAGTACGTC. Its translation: CASRLLAGYSYEQYV.

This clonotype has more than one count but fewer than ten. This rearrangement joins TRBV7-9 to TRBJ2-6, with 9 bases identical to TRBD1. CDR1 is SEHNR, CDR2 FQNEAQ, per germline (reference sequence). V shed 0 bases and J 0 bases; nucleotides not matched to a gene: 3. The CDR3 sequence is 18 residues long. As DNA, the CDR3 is TGTGCCAGCAGCTTAGCCGGGACAGGGAACTCTGGGGCCAACGTCCTGACTTTC. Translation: CASSLAGTGNSGANVLTF.

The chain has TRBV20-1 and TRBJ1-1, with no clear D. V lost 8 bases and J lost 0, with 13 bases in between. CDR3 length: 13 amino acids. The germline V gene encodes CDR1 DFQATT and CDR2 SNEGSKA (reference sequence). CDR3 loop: CSSPPFMNTEAFF. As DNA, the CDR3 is TGCAGTTCCCCCCCCTTCATGAACACTGAAGCTTTCTTT.

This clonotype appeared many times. The CDR3 bases are TGTGCTAGCTCACCCTACTTGGACACCCAGTACCAAGAGACCCAGTACTTC. The encoded protein is CASSPYLDTQYQETQYF. The chain is built from TRBV7-7 and TRBJ2-5; D perhaps matches TRBD1 (5 bases). The germline gives CDR1 SSHAT, CDR2 FNYEAQ (reference sequence). The CDR3 consists of 17 residues. Full variable domain (rest looked up from reference TRBV7-7 and TRBJ2-5): GAGVSQSPRYKVTKRGQDVTLRCDPISSHATLYWYQQALGQGPEFLTYFNYEAQPDKSGLPSDRFSAERPEGSISTLTIQRTEQRDSAMYRCASSPYLDTQYQETQYFGPGTRLLVL.